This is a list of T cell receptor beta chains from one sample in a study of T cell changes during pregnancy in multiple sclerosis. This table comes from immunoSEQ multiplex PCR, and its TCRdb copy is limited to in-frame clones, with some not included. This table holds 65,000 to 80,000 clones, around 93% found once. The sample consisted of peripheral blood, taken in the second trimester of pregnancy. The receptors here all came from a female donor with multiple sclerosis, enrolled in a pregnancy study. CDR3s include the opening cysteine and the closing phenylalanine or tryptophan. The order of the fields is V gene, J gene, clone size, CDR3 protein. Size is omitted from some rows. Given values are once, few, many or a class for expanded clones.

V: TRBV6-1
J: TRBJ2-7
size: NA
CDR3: CASSEAGNEQYF

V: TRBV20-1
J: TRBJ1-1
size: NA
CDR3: CSLSVNTEAFF

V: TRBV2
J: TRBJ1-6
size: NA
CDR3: CASIGWDRASPLHF

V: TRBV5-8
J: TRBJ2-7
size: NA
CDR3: CASSLAKRGYYEQYF

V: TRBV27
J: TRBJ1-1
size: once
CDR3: CASSFGTQGTEAFF

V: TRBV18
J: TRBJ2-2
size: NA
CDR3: CASSPVRNTGELFF

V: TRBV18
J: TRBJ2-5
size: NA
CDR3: CASSPRRDRVPGTQYF

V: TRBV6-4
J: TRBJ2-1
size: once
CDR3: CASSDGTSGDYNEQFF

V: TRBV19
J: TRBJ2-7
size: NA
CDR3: CASSSRQTYEQYF

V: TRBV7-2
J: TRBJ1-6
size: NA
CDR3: CASSLVYGHPLHF

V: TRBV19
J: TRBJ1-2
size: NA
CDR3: CASKPRGLVRYGYTF

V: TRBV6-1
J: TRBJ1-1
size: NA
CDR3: CASRGELHTEAFF

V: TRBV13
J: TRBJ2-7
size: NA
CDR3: CASSATGSGPSYEQYF

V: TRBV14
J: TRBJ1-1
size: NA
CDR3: CASSPGQGFTNTEAFF

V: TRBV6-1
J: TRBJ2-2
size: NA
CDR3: CASSEGTLVAGELFF

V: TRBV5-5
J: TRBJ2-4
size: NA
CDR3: CASKAIGQGEAYIQYF

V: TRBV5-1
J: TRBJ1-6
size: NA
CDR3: CASSLQGGSPLHF

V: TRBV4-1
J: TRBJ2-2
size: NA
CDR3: CASSQPGVTGELFF

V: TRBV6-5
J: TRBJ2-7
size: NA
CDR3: CASREQVSSYEQYF

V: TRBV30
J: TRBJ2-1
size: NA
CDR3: CAWGRGSYNEQFF

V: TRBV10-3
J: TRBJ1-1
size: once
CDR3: CATSGGGDTEAFF

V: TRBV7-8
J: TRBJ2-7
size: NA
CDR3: CASSLEERGRYYEQYF

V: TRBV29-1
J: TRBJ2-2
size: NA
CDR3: CSAAPGTGGGELFF

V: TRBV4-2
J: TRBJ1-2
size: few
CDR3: CASSLTGNYGYTF

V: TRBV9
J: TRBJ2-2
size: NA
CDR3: CASSVDPGITGELFF